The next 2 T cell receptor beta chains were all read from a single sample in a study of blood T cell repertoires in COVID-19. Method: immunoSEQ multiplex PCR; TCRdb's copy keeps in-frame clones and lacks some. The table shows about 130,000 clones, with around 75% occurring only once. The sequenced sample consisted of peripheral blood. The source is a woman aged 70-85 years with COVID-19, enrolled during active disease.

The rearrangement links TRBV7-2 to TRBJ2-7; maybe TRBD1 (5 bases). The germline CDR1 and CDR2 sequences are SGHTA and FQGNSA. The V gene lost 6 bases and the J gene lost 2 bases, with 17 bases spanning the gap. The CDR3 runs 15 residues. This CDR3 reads CASSIDRFGPYEQYF. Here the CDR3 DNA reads TGTGCCAGCAGTATAGACAGATTTGGCCCCTACGAGCAGTACTTC.

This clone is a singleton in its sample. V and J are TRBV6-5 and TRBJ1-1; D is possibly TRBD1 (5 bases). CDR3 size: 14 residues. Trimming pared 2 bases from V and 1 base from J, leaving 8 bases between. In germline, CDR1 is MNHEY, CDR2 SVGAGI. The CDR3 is CASSYVDKNTEAFF. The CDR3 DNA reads TGTGCCAGCAGTTACGTGGACAAGAACACTGAAGCTTTCTTT.